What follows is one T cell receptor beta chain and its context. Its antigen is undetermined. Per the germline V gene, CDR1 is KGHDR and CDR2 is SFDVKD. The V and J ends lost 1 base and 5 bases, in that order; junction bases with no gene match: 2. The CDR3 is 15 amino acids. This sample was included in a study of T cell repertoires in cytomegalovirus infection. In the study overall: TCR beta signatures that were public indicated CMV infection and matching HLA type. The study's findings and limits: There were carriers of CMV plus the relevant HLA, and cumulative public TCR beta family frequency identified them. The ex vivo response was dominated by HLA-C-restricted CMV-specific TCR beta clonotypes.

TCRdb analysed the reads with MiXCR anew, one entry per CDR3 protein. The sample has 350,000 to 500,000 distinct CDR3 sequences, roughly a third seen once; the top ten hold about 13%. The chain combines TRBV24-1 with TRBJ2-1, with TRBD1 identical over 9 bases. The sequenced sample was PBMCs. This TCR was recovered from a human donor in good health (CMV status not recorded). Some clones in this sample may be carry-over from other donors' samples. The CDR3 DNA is TGTGCCACCAGTGATTTCGGGACAGGGAACAATGAGCAGTTCTTC. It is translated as CATSDFGTGNNEQFF.